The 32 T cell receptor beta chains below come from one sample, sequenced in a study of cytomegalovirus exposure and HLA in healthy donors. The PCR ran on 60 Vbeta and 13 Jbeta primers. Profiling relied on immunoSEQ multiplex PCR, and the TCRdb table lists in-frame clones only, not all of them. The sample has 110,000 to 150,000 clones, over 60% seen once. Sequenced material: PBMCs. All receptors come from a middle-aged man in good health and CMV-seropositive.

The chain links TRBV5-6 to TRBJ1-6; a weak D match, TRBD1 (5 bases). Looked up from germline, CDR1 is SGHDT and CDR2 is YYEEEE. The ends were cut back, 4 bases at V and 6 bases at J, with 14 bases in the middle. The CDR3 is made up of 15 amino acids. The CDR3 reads CASSAPQGFNSPLHF. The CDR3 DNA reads TGTGCCAGCAGCGCACCTCAGGGATTTAATTCACCCCTCCACTTT. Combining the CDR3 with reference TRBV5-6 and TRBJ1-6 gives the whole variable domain DAGVTQSPTHLIKTRGQQVTLRCSPKSGHDTVSWYQQALGQGPQFIFQYYEEEERQRGNFPDRFSGHQFPNYSSELNVNALLLGDSALYLCASSAPQGFNSPLHFGNGTRLTVT.

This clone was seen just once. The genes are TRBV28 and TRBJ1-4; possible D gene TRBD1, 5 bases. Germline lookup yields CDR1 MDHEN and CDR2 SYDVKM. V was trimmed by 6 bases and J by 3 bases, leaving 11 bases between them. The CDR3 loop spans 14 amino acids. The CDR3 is CASSLTGSNEKLFF. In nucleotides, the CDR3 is TGTGCCAGCAGCCTCACAGGATCTAATGAAAAACTGTTTTTT.

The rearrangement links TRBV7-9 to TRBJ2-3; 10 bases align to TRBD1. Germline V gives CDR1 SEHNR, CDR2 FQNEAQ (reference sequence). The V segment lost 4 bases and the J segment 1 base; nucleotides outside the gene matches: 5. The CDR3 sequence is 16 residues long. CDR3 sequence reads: CASSSSTGGRTDTQYF. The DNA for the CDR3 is TGTGCCAGCAGCTCGTCGACAGGGGGCCGCACAGATACGCAGTATTTT.

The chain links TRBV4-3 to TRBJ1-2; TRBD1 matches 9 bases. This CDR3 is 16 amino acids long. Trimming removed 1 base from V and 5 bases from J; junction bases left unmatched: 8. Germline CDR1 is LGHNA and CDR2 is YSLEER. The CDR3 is CASSQGLGQGGYGYTF. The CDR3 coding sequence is TGCGCCAGCAGCCAAGGGTTGGGACAGGGAGGGTATGGCTACACCTTC.

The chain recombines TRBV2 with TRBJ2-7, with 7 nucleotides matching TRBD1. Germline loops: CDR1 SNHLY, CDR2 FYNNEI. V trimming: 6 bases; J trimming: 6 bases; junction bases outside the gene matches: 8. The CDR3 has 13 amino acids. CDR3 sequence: CASRQGPSIEQYF. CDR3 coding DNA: TGTGCCAGCAGACAGGGGCCCTCGATCGAGCAGTACTTC.

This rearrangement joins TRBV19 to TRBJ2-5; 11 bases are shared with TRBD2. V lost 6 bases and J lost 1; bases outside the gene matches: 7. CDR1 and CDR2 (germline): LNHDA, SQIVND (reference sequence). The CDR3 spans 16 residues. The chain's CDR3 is CASSSSGRPPQETQYF. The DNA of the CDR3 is TGTGCCAGTAGCTCTAGCGGGAGGCCCCCCCAAGAGACCCAGTACTTC.

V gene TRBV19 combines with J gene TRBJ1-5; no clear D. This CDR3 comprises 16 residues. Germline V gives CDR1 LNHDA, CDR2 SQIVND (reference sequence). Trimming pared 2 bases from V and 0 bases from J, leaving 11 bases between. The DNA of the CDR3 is TGTGCCAGTAGTATATATAGGAGGAATAGCAATCAGCCCCAGCATTTT. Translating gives CASSIYRRNSNQPQHF.

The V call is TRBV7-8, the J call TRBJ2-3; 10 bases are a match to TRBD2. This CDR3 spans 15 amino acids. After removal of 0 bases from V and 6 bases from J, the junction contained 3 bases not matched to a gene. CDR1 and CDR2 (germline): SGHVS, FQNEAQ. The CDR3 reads CASSLAAGGPDTQYF. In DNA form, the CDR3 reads TGTGCCAGCAGCTTAGCAGCGGGGGGGCCCGATACGCAGTATTTT.

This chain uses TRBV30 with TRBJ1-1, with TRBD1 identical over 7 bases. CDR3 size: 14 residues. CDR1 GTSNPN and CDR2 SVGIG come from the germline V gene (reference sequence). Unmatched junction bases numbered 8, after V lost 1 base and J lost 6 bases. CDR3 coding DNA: TGTGCCTGGAGTGCCGACAGGGCTATGGCTGAAGCTTTCTTT. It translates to CAWSADRAMAEAFF.

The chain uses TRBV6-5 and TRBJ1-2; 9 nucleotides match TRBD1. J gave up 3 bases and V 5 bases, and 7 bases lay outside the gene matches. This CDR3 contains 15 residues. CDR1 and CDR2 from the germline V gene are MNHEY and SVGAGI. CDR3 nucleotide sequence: TGTGCCAGCAGTAAAACAGGGGGCTGGTACTATGGCTACACCTTC. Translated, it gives CASSKTGGWYYGYTF.

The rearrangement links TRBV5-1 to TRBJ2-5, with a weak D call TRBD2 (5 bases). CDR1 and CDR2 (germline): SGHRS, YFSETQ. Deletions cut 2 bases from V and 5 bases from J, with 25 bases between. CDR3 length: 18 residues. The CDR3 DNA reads TGCGCCAGCAGCTTACGCCCCCAGTCCGGGGAGATGGTCGAGACCCAGTACTTC. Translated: CASSLRPQSGEMVETQYF. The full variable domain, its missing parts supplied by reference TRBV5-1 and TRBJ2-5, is KAGVTQTPRYLIKTRGQQVTLSCSPISGHRSVSWYQQTPGQGLQFLFEYFSETQRNKGNFPGRFSGRQFSNSRSEMNVSTLELGDSALYLCASSLRPQSGEMVETQYFGPGTRLLVL.

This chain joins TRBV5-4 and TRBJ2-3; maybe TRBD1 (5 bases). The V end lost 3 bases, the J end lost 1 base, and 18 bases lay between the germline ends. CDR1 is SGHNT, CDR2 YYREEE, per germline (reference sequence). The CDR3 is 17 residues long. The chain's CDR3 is CASSSPVAGKGTDTQYF. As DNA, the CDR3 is TGTGCCAGCAGCTCCCCCGTGGCAGGGAAGGGCACAGATACGCAGTATTTT.

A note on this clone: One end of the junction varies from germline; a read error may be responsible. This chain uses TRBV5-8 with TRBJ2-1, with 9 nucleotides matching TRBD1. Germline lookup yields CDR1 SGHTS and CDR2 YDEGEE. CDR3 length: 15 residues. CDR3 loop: CASSLGTGLYNGQFF. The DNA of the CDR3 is TGTGCCAGCAGCTTAGGGACAGGGTTGTACAATGGGCAGTTCTTC.

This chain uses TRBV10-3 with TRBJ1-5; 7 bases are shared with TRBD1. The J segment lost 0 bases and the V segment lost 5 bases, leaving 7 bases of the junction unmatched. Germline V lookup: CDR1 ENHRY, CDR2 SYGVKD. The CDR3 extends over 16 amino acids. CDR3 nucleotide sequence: TGTGCCATCAGTAGGGGGGACAGCAATAGCAATCAGCCCCAGCATTTT. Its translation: CAISRGDSNSNQPQHF.

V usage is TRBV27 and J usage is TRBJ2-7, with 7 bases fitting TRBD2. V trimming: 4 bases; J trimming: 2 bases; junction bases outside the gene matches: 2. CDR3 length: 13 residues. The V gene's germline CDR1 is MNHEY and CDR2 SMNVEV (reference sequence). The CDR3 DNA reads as TGTGCCAGCAGTTCCGGGAGGCCCTACGAGCAGTACTTC. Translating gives CASSSGRPYEQYF.

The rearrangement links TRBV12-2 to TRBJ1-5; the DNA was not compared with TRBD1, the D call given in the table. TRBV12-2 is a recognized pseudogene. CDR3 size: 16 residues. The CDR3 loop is CASRFDRGRSDQPQHF. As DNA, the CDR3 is TGTGCAAGTCGCTTTGACAGGGGGAGATCGGATCAGCCCCAGCATTTT.

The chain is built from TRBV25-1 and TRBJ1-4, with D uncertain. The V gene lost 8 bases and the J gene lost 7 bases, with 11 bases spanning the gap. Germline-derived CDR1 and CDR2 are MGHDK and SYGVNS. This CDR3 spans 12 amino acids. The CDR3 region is CASGGSAEKLFF. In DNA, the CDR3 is TGTGCCAGCGGCGGTTCGGCTGAAAAACTGTTTTTT.

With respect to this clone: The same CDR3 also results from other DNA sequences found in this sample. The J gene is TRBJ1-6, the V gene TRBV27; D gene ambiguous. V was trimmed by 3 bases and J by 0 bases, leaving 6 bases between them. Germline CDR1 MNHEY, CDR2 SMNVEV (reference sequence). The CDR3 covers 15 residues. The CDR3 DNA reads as TGTGCCAGCAGTTTTAAGAGCTCCTATAATTCACCCCTCCACTTT. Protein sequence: CASSFKSSYNSPLHF.

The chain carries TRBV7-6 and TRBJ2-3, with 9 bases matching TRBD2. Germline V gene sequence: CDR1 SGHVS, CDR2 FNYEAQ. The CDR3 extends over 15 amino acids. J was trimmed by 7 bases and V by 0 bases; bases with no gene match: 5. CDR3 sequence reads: CASSLAVSGGNTQYF. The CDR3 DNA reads TGTGCCAGCAGCTTAGCGGTTAGCGGGGGAAATACGCAGTATTTT.

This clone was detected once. The CDR3 DNA sequence: TGTGCCAGCAGCCCGGCGGAGAGCACTGAAGCTTTCTTT. Protein: CASSPAESTEAFF. The chain combines TRBV5-6 with TRBJ1-1; no firm D call. V was trimmed by 4 bases and J by 4 bases, leaving 11 bases between them. The CDR3 sequence is 13 residues long. Germline assignment: CDR1 SGHDT and CDR2 YYEEEE.

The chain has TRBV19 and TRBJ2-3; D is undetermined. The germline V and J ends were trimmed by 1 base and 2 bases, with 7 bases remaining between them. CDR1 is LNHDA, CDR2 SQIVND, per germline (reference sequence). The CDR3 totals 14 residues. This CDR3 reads CASSIVLSTDTQYF. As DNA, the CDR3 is TGTGCCAGTAGTATAGTCCTCTCCACAGATACGCAGTATTTT.

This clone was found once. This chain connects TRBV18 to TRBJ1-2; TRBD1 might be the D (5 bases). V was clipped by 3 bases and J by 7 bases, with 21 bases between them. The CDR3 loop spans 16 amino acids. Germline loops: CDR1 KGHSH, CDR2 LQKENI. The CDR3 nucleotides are TGTGCCAGCTCACCTGTTCTCGGGACTTCGCGTCGTGGCTACACCTTC. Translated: CASSPVLGTSRRGYTF.

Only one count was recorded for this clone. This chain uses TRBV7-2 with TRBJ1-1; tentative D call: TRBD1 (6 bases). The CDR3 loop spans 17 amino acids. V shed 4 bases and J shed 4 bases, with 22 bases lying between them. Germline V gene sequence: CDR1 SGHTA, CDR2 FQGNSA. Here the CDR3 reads CASSSLGGGRWSTEAFF. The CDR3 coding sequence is TGTGCCAGCAGCTCCCTAGGGGGTGGGAGATGGTCCACTGAAGCTTTCTTT.

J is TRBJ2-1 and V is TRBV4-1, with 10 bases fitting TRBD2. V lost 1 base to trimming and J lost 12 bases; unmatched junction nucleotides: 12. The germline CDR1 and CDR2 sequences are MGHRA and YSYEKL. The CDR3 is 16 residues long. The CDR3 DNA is TGCGCCAGCAGCCAAGTTACTAGCGGGGCCCGGAGTGGGCAGTTCTTC. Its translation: CASSQVTSGARSGQFF.

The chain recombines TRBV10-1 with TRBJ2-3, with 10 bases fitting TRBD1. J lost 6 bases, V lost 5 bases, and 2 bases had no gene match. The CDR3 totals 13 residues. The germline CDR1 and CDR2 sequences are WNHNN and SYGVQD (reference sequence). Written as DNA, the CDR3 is TGCGCCAGCAGTCGGGACAGGGGTGATACGCAGTATTTT. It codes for CASSRDRGDTQYF.

CDR3 bases: TGTGCCAGCTCACCTAAAATTGGCACAAGCACAGATACGCAGTATTTT. It encodes CASSPKIGTSTDTQYF. The chain combines TRBV18 with TRBJ2-3; no reliable D call. Germline lookup yields CDR1 KGHSH and CDR2 LQKENI. The CDR3 runs to 16 residues. V lost 3 bases and J lost 0, with 13 bases in between.

DNA of the CDR3: TGCGCCAGCAGCATCGCCGGGACAGGGGTTCGGGAGCAGTACTTC. Translating gives CASSIAGTGVREQYF. The J gene is TRBJ2-7, the V gene TRBV5-1; 10 bases are a match to TRBD1. V lost 4 bases to trimming and J lost 7 bases; unmatched junction nucleotides: 11. CDR3 size: 15 residues. Germline lookup yields CDR1 SGHRS and CDR2 YFSETQ.

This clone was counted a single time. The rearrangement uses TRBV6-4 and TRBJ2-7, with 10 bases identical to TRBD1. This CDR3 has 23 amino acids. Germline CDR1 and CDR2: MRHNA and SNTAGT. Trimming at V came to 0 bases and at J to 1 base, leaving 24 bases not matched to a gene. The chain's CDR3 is CASSDSEGTGVRRSLGSSYEQYF. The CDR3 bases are TGTGCCAGCAGTGACTCAGAGGGGACAGGGGTGAGGAGGAGTTTAGGGTCTTCCTACGAGCAGTACTTC.

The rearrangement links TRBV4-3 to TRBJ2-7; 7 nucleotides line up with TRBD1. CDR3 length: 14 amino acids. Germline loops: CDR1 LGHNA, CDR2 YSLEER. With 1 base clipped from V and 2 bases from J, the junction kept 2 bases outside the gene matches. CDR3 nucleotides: TGCGCCAGCAGCCAAGGACAGGGTACCTACGAGCAGTACTTC. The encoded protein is CASSQGQGTYEQYF.

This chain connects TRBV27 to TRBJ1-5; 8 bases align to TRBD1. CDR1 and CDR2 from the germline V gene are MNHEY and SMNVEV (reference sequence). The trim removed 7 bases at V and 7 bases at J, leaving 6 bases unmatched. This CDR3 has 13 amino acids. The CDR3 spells CASTAGGRQPQHF. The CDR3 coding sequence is TGTGCCAGCACCGCAGGGGGCCGGCAGCCCCAGCATTTT.

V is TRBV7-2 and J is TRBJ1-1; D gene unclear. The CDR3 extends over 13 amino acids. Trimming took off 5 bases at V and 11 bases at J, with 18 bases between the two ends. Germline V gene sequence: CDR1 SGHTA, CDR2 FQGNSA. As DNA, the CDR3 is TGTGCCAGCAGCCCAGCCGGGAGCCTTGTGGCTTTCTTT. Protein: CASSPAGSLVAFF.

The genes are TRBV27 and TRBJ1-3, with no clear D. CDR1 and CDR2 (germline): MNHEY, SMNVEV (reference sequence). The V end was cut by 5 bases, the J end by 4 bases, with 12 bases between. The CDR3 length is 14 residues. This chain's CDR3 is CASSLRGGGNTIYF. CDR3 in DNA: TGTGCCAGCAGTCTCCGGGGTGGAGGAAACACCATATATTTT.